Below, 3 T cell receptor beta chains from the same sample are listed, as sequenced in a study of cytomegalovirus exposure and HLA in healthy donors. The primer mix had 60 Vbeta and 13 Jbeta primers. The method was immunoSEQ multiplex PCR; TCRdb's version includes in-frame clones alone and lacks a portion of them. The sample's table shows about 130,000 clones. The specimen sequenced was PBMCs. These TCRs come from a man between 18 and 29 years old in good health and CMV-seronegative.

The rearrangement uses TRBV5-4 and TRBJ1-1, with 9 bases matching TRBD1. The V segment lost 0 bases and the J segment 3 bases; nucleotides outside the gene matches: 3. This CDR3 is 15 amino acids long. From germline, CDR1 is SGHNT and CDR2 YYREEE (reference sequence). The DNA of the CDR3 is TGTGCCAGCAGCTTGGAGACAGGGGGATACACTGAAGCTTTCTTT. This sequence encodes CASSLETGGYTEAFF. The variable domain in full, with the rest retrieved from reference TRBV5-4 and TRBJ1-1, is ETGVTQSPTHLIKTRGQQVTLRCSSQSGHNTVSWYQQALGQGPQFIFQYYREEENGRGNFPPRFSGLQFPNYSSELNVNALELDDSALYLCASSLETGGYTEAFFGQGTRLTVV.

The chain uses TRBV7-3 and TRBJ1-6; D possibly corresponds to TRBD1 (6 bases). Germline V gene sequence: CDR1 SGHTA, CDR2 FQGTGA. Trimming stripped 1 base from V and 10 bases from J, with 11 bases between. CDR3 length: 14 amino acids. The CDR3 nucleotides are TGTGCCAGCAGCTTAATGGGGGCAGGATCACCCCTCCACTTT. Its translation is CASSLMGAGSPLHF.

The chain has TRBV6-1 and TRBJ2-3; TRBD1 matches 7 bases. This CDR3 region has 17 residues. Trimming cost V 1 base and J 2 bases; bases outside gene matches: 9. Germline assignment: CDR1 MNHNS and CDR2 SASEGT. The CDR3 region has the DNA TGTGCCAGCAGTGAAGTAGGGACAGAAAGTAACACAGATACGCAGTATTTT. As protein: CASSEVGTESNTDTQYF.